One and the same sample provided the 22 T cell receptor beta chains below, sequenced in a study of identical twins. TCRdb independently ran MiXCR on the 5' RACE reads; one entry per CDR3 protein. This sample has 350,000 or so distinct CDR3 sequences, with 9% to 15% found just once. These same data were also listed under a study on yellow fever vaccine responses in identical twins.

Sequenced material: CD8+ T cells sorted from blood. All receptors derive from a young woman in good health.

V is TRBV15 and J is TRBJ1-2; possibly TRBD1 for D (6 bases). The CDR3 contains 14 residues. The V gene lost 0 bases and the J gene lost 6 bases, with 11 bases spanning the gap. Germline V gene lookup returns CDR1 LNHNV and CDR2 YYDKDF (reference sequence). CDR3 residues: CATSRDLGANGYTF. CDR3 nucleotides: TGTGCCACCAGCAGAGATCTGGGGGCTAATGGCTACACCTTC.

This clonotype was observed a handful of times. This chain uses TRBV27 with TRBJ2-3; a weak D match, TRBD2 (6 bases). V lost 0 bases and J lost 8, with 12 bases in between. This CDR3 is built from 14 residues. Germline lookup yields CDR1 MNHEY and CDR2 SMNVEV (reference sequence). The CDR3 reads CASSLSLGGGTQYF. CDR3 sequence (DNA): TGTGCCAGCAGTTTATCACTGGGGGGAGGTACGCAGTATTTT.

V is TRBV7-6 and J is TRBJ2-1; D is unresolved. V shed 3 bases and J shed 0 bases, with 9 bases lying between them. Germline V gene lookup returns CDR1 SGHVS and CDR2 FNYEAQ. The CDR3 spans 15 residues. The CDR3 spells CASSFRSPSYNEQFF. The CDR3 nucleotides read TGTGCCAGCAGCTTCCGTAGCCCCTCCTACAATGAGCAGTTCTTC.

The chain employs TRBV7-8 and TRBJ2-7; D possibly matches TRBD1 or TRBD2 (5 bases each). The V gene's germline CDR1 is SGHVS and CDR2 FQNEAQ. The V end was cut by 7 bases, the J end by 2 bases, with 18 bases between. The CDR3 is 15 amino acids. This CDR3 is CASTVGDGGTYEQYF. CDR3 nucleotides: TGTGCCAGCACCGTAGGGGATGGGGGAACCTACGAGCAGTACTTC.

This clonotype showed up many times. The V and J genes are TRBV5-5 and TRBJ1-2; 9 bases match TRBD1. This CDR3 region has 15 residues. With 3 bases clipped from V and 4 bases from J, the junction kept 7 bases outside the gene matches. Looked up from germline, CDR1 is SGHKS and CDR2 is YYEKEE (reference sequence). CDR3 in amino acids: CASSSGQGTVYGYTF. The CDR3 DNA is TGTGCCAGCAGCTCGGGACAGGGAACGGTCTATGGCTACACCTTC.

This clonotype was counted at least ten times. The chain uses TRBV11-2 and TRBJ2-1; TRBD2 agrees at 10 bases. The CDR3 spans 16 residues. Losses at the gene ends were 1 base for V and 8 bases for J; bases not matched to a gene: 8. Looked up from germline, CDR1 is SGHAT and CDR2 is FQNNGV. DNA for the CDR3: TGTGCCAGCAGCTTAGGCTCCGGGACTAGCGTCGATGAGCAGTTCTTC. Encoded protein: CASSLGSGTSVDEQFF.

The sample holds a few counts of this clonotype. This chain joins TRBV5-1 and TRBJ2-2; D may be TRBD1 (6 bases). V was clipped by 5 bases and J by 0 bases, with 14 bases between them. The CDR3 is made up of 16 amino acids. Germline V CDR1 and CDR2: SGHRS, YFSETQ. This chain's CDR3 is CASRPQQGPNTGELFF. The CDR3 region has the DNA TGCGCCAGCAGACCCCAACAGGGACCGAACACCGGGGAGCTGTTTTTT.

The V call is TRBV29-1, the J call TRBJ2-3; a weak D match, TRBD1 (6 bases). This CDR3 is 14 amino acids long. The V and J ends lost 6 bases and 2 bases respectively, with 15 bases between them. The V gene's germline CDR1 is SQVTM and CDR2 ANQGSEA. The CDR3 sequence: CSVPRMGHTDTQYF. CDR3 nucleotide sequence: TGCAGCGTACCGAGAATGGGACACACAGATACGCAGTATTTT.

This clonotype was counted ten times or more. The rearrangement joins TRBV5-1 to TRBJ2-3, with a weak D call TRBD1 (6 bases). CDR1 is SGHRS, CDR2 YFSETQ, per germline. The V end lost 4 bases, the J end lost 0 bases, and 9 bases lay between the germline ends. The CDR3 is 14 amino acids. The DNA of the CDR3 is TGCGCCAGCAGCATGGACAGTAGCACAGATACGCAGTATTTT. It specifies CASSMDSSTDTQYF.

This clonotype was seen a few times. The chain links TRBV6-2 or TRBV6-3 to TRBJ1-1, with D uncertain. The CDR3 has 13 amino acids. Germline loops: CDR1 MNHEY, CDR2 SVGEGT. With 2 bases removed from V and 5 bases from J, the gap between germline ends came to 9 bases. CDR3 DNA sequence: TGTGCCAGCAGTTACGGGCCGGGGACTGAAGCTTTCTTT. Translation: CASSYGPGTEAFF.

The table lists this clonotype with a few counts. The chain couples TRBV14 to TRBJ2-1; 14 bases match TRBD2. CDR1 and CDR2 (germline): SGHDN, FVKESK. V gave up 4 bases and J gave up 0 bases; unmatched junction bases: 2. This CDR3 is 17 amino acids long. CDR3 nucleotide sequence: TGTGCCAGCAGCCCGGGACTAGCGGGAGCCTCCTACAATGAGCAGTTCTTC. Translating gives CASSPGLAGASYNEQFF.

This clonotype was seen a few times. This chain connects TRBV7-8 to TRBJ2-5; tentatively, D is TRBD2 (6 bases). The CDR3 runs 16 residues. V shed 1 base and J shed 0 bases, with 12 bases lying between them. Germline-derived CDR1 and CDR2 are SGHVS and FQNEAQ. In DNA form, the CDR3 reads TGTGCCAGCAGCTTAGATACCGGGGGTTACCAAGAGACCCAGTACTTC. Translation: CASSLDTGGYQETQYF.

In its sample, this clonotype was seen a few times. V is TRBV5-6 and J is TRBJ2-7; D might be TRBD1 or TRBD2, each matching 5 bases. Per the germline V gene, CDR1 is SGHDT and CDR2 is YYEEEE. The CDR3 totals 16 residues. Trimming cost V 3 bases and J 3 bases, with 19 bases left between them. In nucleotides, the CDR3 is TGTGCCAGCAGCTCTCGGGGTGGGGACCCGGACTACGAGCAGTACTTC. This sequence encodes CASSSRGGDPDYEQYF.

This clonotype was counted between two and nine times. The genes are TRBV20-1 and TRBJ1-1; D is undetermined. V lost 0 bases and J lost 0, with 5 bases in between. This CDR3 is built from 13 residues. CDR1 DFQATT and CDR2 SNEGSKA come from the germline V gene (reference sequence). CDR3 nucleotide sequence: TGCAGTGCTAGAGATCATATGAACACTGAAGCTTTCTTT. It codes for CSARDHMNTEAFF.

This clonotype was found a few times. The CDR3 here is CASTPLRELQETQYF. The CDR3 DNA reads TGTGCCAGCACCCCGCTGCGGGAACTCCAAGAGACCCAGTACTTC. This sequence joins TRBV28 and TRBJ2-5; tentative D call: TRBD2 (6 bases). CDR1 is MDHEN and CDR2 is SYDVKM in the germline V gene. CDR3 length equals 15 residues. V was cut by 7 bases and J by 1 base, with 16 bases left in between.

CDR3 residues: CASSQDHWGLASYEQYF. CDR3 coding DNA: TGCGCCAGCAGCCAAGATCATTGGGGACTAGCTAGCTACGAGCAGTACTTC. The genes are TRBV4-1 and TRBJ2-7; 9 bases fit TRBD2. Germline V gene sequence: CDR1 MGHRA, CDR2 YSYEKL. The CDR3 length is 17 residues. V lost 0 bases, J lost 3 bases, and 9 bases stayed unmatched.

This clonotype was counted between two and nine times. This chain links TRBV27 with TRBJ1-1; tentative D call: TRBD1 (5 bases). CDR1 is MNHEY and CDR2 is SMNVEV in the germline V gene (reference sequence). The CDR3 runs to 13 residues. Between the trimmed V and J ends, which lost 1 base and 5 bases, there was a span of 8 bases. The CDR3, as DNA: TGTGCCAGCAGTTTATTTGGGGCTACTGAAGCTTTCTTT. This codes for CASSLFGATEAFF.

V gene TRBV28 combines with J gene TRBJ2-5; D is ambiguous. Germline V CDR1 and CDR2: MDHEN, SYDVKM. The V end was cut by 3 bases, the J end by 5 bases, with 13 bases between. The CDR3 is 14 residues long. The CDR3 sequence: CASSFTRLQETQYF. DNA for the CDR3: TGTGCCAGCAGTTTTACACGCCTCCAGGAGACCCAGTACTTC.

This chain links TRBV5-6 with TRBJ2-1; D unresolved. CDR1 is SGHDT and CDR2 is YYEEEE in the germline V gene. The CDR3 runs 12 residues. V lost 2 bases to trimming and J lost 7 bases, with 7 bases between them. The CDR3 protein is CASSFSVNEQFF. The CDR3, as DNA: TGTGCCAGCAGCTTTAGTGTAAATGAGCAGTTCTTC. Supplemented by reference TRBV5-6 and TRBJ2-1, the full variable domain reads DAGVTQSPTHLIKTRGQQVTLRCSPKSGHDTVSWYQQALGQGPQFIFQYYEEEERQRGNFPDRFSGHQFPNYSSELNVNALLLGDSALYLCASSFSVNEQFFGPGTRLTVL.

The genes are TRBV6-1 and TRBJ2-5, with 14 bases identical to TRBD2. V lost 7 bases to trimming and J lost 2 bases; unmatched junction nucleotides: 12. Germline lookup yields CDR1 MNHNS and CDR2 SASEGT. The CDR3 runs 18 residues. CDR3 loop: CASNPLGLAGVAQETQYF. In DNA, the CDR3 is TGTGCCAGCAACCCTTTGGGACTAGCGGGGGTCGCACAAGAGACCCAGTACTTC.

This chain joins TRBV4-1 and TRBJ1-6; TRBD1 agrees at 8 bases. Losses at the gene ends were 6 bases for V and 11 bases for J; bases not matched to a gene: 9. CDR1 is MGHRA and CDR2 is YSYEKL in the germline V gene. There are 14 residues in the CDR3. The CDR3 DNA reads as TGCGCCAGCAGTCCGGGACAGGCCGCCGCACCCCTCCACTTT. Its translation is CASSPGQAAAPLHF.

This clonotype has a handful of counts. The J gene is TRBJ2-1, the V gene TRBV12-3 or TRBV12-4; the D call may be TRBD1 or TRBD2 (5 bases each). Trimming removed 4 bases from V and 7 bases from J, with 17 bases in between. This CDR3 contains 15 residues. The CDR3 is CASSSSGGFRNEQFF. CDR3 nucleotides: TGTGCCAGCAGTTCTAGTGGGGGATTTCGGAATGAGCAGTTCTTC.